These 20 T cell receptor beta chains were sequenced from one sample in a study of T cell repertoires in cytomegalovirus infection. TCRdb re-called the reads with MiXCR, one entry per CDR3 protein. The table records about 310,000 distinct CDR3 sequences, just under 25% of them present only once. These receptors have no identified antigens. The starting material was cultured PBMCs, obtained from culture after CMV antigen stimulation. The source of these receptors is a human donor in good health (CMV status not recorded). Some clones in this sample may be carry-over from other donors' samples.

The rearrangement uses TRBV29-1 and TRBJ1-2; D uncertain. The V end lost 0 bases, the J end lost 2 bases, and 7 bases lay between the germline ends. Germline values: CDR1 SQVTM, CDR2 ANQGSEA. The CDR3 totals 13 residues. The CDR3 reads CSVEDGTNYGYTF. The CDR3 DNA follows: TGCAGCGTTGAAGACGGTACAAACTATGGCTACACCTTC.

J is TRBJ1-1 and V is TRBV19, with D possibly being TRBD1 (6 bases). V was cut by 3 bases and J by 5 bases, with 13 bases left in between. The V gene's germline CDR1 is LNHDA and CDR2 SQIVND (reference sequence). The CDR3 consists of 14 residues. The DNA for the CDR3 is TGTGCCAGTAGTATGATTCAGGGGATAACTGAAGCTTTCTTT. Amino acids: CASSMIQGITEAFF.

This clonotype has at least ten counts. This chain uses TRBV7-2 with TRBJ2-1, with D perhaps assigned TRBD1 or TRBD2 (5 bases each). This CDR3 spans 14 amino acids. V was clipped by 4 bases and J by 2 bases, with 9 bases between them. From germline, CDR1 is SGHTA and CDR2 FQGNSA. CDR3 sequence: CASSYGGTYNEQFF. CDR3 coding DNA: TGTGCCAGCAGCTATGGGGGTACCTACAATGAGCAGTTCTTC.

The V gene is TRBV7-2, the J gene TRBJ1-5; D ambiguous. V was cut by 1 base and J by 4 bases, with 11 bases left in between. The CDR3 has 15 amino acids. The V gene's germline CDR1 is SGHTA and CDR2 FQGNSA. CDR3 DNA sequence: TGTGCCAGCAGCTTAGAAGCAGGCTGGAATCAGCCCCAGCATTTT. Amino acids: CASSLEAGWNQPQHF.

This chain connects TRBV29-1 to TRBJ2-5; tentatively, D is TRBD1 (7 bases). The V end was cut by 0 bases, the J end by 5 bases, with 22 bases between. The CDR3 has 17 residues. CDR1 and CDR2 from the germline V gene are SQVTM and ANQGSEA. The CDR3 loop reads CSVEDRRGPLRGETQYF. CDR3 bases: TGCAGCGTTGAAGATAGGAGGGGGCCTTTAAGGGGCGAGACCCAGTACTTC.

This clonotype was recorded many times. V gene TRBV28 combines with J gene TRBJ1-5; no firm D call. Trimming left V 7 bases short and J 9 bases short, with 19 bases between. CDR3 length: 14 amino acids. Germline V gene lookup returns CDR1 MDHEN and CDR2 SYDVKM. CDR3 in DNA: TGTGCCAGCATTCCTTCGCGTCCCCCATGGCCCCAGCATTTT. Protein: CASIPSRPPWPQHF.

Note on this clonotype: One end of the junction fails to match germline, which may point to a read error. As DNA, the CDR3 is TGTGCCAGCAGCCAAGTCGGGACTAGCGCATACAATGAGCAGTTCTTC. This gives the protein CASSQVGTSAYNEQFF. The V and J genes are TRBV4-1 and TRBJ2-1; 10 nucleotides align to TRBD2. Germline values: CDR1 MGHRA, CDR2 YSYEKL. The CDR3 covers 16 residues.

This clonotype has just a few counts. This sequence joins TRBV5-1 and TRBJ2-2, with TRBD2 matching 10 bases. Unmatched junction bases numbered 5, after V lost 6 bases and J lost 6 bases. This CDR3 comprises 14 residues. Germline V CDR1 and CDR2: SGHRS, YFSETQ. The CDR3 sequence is CASKREGASGELFF. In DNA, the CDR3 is TGCGCCAGCAAGCGGGAGGGGGCTTCCGGGGAGCTGTTTTTT.

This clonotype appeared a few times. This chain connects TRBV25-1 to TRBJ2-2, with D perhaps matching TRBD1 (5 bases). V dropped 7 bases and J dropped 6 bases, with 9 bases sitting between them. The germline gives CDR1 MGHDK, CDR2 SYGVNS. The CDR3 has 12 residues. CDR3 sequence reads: CASTSGPGELFF. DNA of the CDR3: TGTGCCAGCACATCAGGGCCCGGGGAGCTGTTTTTT.

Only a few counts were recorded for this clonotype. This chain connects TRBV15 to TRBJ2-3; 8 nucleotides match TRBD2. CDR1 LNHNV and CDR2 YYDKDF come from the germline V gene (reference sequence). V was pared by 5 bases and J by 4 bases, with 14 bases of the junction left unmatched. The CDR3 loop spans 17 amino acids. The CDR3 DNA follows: TGTGCCACCAGCGGGGCGGGGGGCGGGCCCCCCCCAGATACGCAGTATTTT. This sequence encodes CATSGAGGGPPPDTQYF.

The CDR3 nucleotides read TGTGCCAGCAGCCCCGCGAGGCGGTTTAATGAGCAGTTCTTC. This gives the protein CASSPARRFNEQFF. This chain joins TRBV14 and TRBJ2-1, with D uncertain. The ends were cut back, 4 bases at V and 7 bases at J, with 14 bases in the middle. This CDR3 comprises 14 residues. From germline, CDR1 is SGHDN and CDR2 FVKESK.

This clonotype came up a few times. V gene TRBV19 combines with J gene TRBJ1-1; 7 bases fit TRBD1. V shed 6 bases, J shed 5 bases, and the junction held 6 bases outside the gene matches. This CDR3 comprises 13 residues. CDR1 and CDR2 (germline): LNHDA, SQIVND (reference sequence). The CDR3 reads CASRKQGMTEAFF. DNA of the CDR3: TGTGCCAGTAGGAAACAGGGGATGACTGAAGCTTTCTTT.

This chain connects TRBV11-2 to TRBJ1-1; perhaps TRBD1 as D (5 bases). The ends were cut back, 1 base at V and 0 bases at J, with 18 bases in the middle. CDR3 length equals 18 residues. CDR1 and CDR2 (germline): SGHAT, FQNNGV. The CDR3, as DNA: TGTGCCAGCAGCTTAGGTCGAAGGGACTCTCCAATGAACACTGAAGCTTTCTTT. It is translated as CASSLGRRDSPMNTEAFF.

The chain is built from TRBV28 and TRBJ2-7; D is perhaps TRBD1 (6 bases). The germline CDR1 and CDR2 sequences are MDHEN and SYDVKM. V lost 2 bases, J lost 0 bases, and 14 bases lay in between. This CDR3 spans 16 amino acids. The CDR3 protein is CASSLGGLRSSYEQYF. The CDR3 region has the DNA TGTGCCAGCAGTTTAGGGGGCCTTCGAAGCTCCTACGAGCAGTACTTC.

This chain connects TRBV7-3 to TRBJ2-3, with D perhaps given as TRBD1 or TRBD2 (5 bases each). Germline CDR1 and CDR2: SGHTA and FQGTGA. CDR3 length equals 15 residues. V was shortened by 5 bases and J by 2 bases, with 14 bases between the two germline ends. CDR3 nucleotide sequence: TGTGCCAGCAGCCCCAGAGGGGCCTACACAGATACGCAGTATTTT. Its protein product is CASSPRGAYTDTQYF.

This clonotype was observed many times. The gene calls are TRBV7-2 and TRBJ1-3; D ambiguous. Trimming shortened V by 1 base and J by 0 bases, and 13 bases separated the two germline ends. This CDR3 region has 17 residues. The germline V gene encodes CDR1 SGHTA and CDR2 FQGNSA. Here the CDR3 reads CASSLENPPFSGNTIYF. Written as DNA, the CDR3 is TGTGCCAGCAGCTTAGAGAACCCGCCGTTCTCTGGAAACACCATATATTTT.

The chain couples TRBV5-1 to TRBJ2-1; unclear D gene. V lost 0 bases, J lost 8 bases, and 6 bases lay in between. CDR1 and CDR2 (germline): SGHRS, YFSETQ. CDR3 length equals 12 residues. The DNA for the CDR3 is TGCGCCAGCAGCTTGGAGGTCTATGAGCAGTTCTTC. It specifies CASSLEVYEQFF.

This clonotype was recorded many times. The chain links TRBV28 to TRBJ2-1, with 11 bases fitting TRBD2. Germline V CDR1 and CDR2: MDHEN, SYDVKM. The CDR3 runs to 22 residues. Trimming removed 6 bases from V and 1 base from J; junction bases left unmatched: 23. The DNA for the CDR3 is TGTGCCAGCAGCCAACACCGAATGTTGTCGGGACTAGCGGAGAAATCCTACAATGAGCAGTTCTTC. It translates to CASSQHRMLSGLAEKSYNEQFF.

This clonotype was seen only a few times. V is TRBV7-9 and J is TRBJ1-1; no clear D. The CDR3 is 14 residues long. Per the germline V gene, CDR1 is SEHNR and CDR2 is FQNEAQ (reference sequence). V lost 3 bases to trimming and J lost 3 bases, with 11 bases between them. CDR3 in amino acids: CASSLSRADTEAFF. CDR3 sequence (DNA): TGTGCCAGCAGCTTGAGCCGGGCGGACACTGAAGCTTTCTTT.

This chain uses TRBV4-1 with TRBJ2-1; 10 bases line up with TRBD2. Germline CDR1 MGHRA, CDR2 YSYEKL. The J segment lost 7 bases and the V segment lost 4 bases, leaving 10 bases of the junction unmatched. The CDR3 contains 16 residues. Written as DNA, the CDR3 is TGCGCCAGCAGCCCCCAGGGAGCGGGAGGGGGTAATGAGCAGTTCTTC. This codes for CASSPQGAGGGNEQFF.